The sequence of this T cell receptor (beta chain) was determined in a study of cytomegalovirus exposure and HLA in healthy donors. Study-wide points: The analysis excluded some indistinguishable V segments, including TRBV6-2 and TRBV6-3. In a later analysis, parvovirus B19, influenza, CMV and Epstein-Barr virus appeared linked to several top co-occurrence clusters. A later analysis showed HLA-associated TCR beta chains outstripping equally common others in clonal expansion.

A note on this clone: What it recognizes is unknown.

Both 60 Vbeta primers and 13 Jbeta primers went into the PCR. Libraries were prepared by immunoSEQ multiplex PCR; TCRdb keeps only in-frame clonotypes and omits some of them. The sample lists roughly 170,000 clones, around four fifths occurring once. The ends were cut back, 8 bases at V and 4 bases at J, with 14 bases in the middle. This CDR3 comprises 14 residues. Germline CDR1 reads LNHNV; CDR2 reads YYDKDF (reference sequence). The specimen sequenced was PBMCs. This sequence originates from a man aged 25 to 40 in good health and CMV-seronegative. The chain employs TRBV15 and TRBJ2-2; D gene unclear. DNA of the CDR3: TGTGCCACCGGGCCTAATCATGTCACCGGGGAGCTGTTTTTT. This translates into CATGPNHVTGELFF.